This T cell receptor beta chain is from a study of T cell responses to AZD1222 COVID-19 vaccine. Study summary: Recipients boosted at about 4 weeks or about 12 weeks are pooled.

This CDR3 is built from 19 residues. The ends lost 0 bases at V and 9 bases at J; junction bases unmatched: 18. Germline V lookup: CDR1 GTSNPN, CDR2 SVGIG (reference sequence). About this clone: Its target is unknown.

This table comes from immunoSEQ multiplex PCR, and its TCRdb copy is limited to in-frame clones, with some not included. The sample contains 150,000 or so clones, 85% to 90% of which appear only once. Study observations and caveats: The donors showed a predominance of white British ancestry and of females, with possible underestimation of clonal diversity. No repertoire was sampled before or during the peak T cell response, only after it.

Sequenced material: peripheral blood, taken on day 0 of AZD1222 vaccination. This clonotype originated in an adult in good health. The chain uses TRBV30 and TRBJ2-1; 12 bases map to TRBD2. The CDR3 DNA reads TGTGCCTGGAGTGTACCTTGGCACGTATCTAGCGGGAGGGCCGGTGAGCAGTTCTTC. This gives the protein CAWSVPWHVSSGRAGEQFF.